Each of the 4 T cell receptor beta chains below was sequenced from the same sample in a study of response to subunit inactivated influenza vaccine. TCRdb re-called the RT-PCR reads through MiXCR, storing one row per CDR3 protein. The sample holds 290,000 or so distinct CDR3 sequences, about 20% seen once. Sequences were derived from PBMCs from blood, sampled about 20 months after vaccination. Every receptor here comes from a man between 50 and 69 years old who received an inactivated influenza vaccine.

V and J are TRBV7-2 and TRBJ1-2, with 8 bases aligning to TRBD1. V lost 1 base, J lost 8 bases, and 6 bases stayed unmatched. Germline loops: CDR1 SGHTA, CDR2 FQGNSA. The CDR3 runs 14 residues. The CDR3 DNA is TGTGCCAGCAGCTTAGTCAGGACAGGGCAAGGCTACACCTTC. Encoded protein: CASSLVRTGQGYTF. The full variable domain, with the rest looked up from reference TRBV7-2 and TRBJ1-2, is GAGVSQSPSNKVTEKGKDVELRCDPISGHTALYWYRQSLGQGLEFLIYFQGNSAPDKSGLPSDRFSAERTGGSVSTLTIQRTQQEDSAVYLCASSLVRTGQGYTFGSGTRLTVV.

This clonotype appeared a few times. The CDR3 nucleotides are TGTGCCAGCAGTTTTAGGGTTCACAAAGGCTACACCTTC. Translating gives CASSFRVHKGYTF. V usage is TRBV28 and J usage is TRBJ1-2, with unresolved D. This CDR3 region has 13 residues. Trimming shortened V by 3 bases and J by 8 bases, and 13 bases separated the two germline ends. Germline V gene lookup returns CDR1 MDHEN and CDR2 SYDVKM.

V and J are TRBV21-1 and TRBJ2-7; the table names TRBD1, a call not compared with the DNA. TRBV21-1 is a listed pseudogene. This CDR3 comprises 14 residues. The CDR3 sequence: CASSTQGAAYEQYF. The CDR3 coding sequence is TGTGCCAGCAGCACCCAGGGGGCGGCCTACGAGCAGTACTTC.

The chain has TRBV29-1 and TRBJ2-3, with 8 bases aligning to TRBD1. Unmatched junction bases numbered 9, after V lost 6 bases and J lost 4 bases. Germline V CDR1 and CDR2: SQVTM, ANQGSEA. There are 14 residues in the CDR3. In nucleotides, the CDR3 is TGCAGCGTAGACGGACAGGGAAGACCAGATACGCAGTATTTT. As protein: CSVDGQGRPDTQYF.